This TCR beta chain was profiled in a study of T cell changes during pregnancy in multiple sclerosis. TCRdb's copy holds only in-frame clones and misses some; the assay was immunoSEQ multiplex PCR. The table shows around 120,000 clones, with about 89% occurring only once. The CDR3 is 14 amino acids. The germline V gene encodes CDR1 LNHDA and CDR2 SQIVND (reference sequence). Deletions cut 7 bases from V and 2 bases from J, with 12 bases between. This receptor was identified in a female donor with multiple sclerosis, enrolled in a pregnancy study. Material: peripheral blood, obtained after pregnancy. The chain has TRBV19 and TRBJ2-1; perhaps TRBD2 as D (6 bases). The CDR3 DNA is TGTGCCAGTACGGGGGACGGACCCTACAATGAGCAGTTCTTC. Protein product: CASTGDGPYNEQFF.